What follows are 29 T cell receptor beta chains derived from one specimen sequenced in a study of Ad26.COV2.S vaccination and SARS-CoV-2 variants. As for treatment: 15 to 20 received Ad26.COV2.S at low or high dose, single or two shots; a few received placebo; per-sample allocation not given. The samples date from day 63 after the first vaccine or placebo injection. This table comes from immunoSEQ multiplex PCR, and its TCRdb copy is limited to in-frame clones, with some not included. The table lists 450,000 to 550,000 clones, 80% to 90% of them singletons. The sample was peripheral blood, taken in a trial of Ad26.COV2.S vaccine versus placebo. These receptors were taken from a person aged 18 to 65 who received the Ad26.COV2.S COVID-19 vaccine or a placebo.

This sequence joins TRBV7-9 and TRBJ2-2; possible D gene TRBD1, 6 bases. The V end lost 2 bases, the J end lost 4 bases, and 14 bases lay between the germline ends. The germline V gene encodes CDR1 SEHNR and CDR2 FQNEAQ (reference sequence). The CDR3 is 16 amino acids. In nucleotides, the CDR3 is TGTGCCAGCAGCTTAATGGCAGGGGTCGGCACCGGGGAGCTGTTTTTT. Protein product: CASSLMAGVGTGELFF.

The chain employs TRBV29-1 and TRBJ2-5; D could derive from TRBD1 or TRBD2 (5 bases each). Germline V gene lookup returns CDR1 SQVTM and CDR2 ANQGSEA. The CDR3 runs to 13 residues. Trimming took off 4 bases at V and 6 bases at J, with 15 bases between the two ends. CDR3 sequence: CSVGGLWGKTQYF. CDR3 DNA sequence: TGCAGCGTTGGGGGGTTATGGGGGAAGACCCAGTACTTC. Full variable domain (missing parts from reference TRBV29-1 and TRBJ2-5): SAVISQKPSRDICQRGTSLTIQCQVDSQVTMMFWYRQQPGQSLTLIATANQGSEATYESGFVIDKFPISRPNLTFSTLTVSNMSPEDSSIYLCSVGGLWGKTQYFGPGTRLLVL.

This chain joins TRBV28 and TRBJ1-5; D is unresolved. Germline V CDR1 and CDR2: MDHEN, SYDVKM. Trimming removed 10 bases at V and 0 bases at J, with 16 bases between. CDR3 length: 15 amino acids. Here the CDR3 reads CATRYWTDSNQPQHF. CDR3 DNA sequence: TGTGCCACCAGGTATTGGACGGATAGCAATCAGCCCCAGCATTTT.

The rearrangement links TRBV5-4 to TRBJ1-2; D remains unclear. Deletions cut 0 bases from V and 4 bases from J, with 7 bases between. This CDR3 has 13 amino acids. CDR1 is SGHNT, CDR2 YYREEE, per germline (reference sequence). DNA of the CDR3: TGTGCCAGCAGCTTGGATTTGGTCTATGGCTACACCTTC. Translated, it gives CASSLDLVYGYTF.

This chain links TRBV9 with TRBJ1-4; D is ambiguous. V was cut by 0 bases and J by 7 bases, with 10 bases left in between. The CDR3 runs 14 residues. Germline V gives CDR1 SGDLS, CDR2 YYNGEE. CDR3 protein: CASSVATWSEKLFF. The CDR3 DNA is TGTGCCAGCAGCGTAGCTACTTGGAGTGAAAAACTGTTTTTT.

This clone has a single count. The V gene is TRBV6-1, the J gene TRBJ1-5, with D possibly matching TRBD1 (6 bases). Germline V gene data show CDR1 as MNHNS and CDR2 as SASEGT. The CDR3 has 17 amino acids. Trimming stripped 2 bases from V and 0 bases from J, with 14 bases between. CDR3: CASSEYWTDLSNQPQHF. The CDR3 DNA sequence: TGTGCCAGCAGTGAATACTGGACAGACCTTAGCAATCAGCCCCAGCATTTT.

The chain carries TRBV7-3 and TRBJ2-1; 7 bases are shared with TRBD1. Germline V gives CDR1 SGHTA, CDR2 FQGTGA. The CDR3 loop spans 15 amino acids. V lost 0 bases and J lost 4; bases outside the gene matches: 3. Written as DNA, the CDR3 is TGTGCCAGCAGCTTAACGGTGGACAGGTACAATGAGCAGTTCTTC. Protein sequence: CASSLTVDRYNEQFF.

The chain couples TRBV9 to TRBJ2-5; no firm D call. This CDR3 has 12 amino acids. Per the germline V gene, CDR1 is SGDLS and CDR2 is YYNGEE. V gave up 3 bases and J gave up 3 bases, with 6 bases separating them. CDR3 nucleotide sequence: TGTGCCAGCAGCGACCACAAAGAGACCCAGTACTTC. Translated, it gives CASSDHKETQYF. Drawing the rest from reference TRBV9 and TRBJ2-5, the complete variable domain is DSGVTQTPKHLITATGQRVTLRCSPRSGDLSVYWYQQSLDQGLQFLIQYYNGEERAKGNILERFSAQQFPDLHSELNLSSLELGDSALYFCASSDHKETQYFGPGTRLLVL.

The rearrangement joins TRBV2 to TRBJ2-2, with TRBD1 as a possible D gene (6 bases). Trimming removed 8 bases from V and 7 bases from J, with 17 bases in between. The CDR3 extends over 14 amino acids. The germline gives CDR1 SNHLY, CDR2 FYNNEI. The DNA of the CDR3 is TGTGCCAGCGAGGGGAACAGGGTCGTCGGGGAGCTGTTTTTT. The encoded protein is CASEGNRVVGELFF.

V usage is TRBV29-1 and J usage is TRBJ1-1, with no clear D. With 1 base removed from V and 8 bases from J, the gap between germline ends came to 14 bases. CDR3 length: 13 residues. Germline V lookup: CDR1 SQVTM, CDR2 ANQGSEA. The CDR3 protein is CSVEATEGGEAFF. The CDR3 nucleotides are TGCAGCGTTGAAGCCACGGAGGGCGGAGAAGCTTTCTTT.

The chain is built from TRBV7-6 and TRBJ2-7; D possibly matches TRBD1 or TRBD2 (5 bases each). The V and J ends lost 5 bases and 3 bases respectively, with 14 bases between them. Germline CDR1 SGHVS, CDR2 FNYEAQ. The CDR3 is 14 amino acids. CDR3 residues: CASSPGPYHYEQYF. The CDR3, as DNA: TGTGCCAGCAGCCCGGGACCTTATCACTACGAGCAGTACTTC.

J is TRBJ1-2 and V is TRBV19; the D is unclear. V lost 6 bases and J lost 8, with 19 bases in between. The CDR3 extends over 14 amino acids. Germline CDR1 is LNHDA and CDR2 is SQIVND (reference sequence). CDR3 nucleotides: TGTGCCAGTAGCGACCCATCCGGGCGCGGCGGCTACACCTTC. Its translation is CASSDPSGRGGYTF.

V usage is TRBV12-3 or TRBV12-4 and J usage is TRBJ1-3; TRBD1 aligns across 8 bases. The CDR3 covers 13 residues. Unmatched junction bases numbered 1, after V lost 6 bases and J lost 3 bases. CDR3 sequence reads: CASSGQGGNTIYF. The DNA for the CDR3 is TGTGCCAGCAGCGGACAGGGTGGAAACACCATATATTTT.

Of note for this clone: Within the sample, other DNA sequences also encode this same CDR3. This sequence joins TRBV4-2 and TRBJ2-3; D tentatively fits TRBD1 or TRBD2 (5 bases each). The CDR3 spans 13 residues. V gave up 1 base and J gave up 4 bases, with 6 bases separating them. From germline, CDR1 is LGHNA and CDR2 YNFKEQ. CDR3 loop: CASSQGGSDTQYF. The CDR3 DNA sequence: TGTGCCAGCAGCCAAGGGGGGTCAGATACGCAGTATTTT.

The J gene is TRBJ1-2, the V gene TRBV5-1, with TRBD1 as a possible D gene (5 bases). CDR1 SGHRS and CDR2 YFSETQ come from the germline V gene. V was clipped by 5 bases and J by 3 bases, with 11 bases between them. This CDR3 contains 13 residues. CDR3 DNA: TGCGCCAGCAGGCTGGGGCAGGACTATGGCTACACCTTC. Translated: CASRLGQDYGYTF.

The chain links TRBV10-1 to TRBJ2-2; 11 bases agree with TRBD2. V was pared by 6 bases and J by 7 bases, with 7 bases of the junction left unmatched. Germline CDR1 WNHNN, CDR2 SYGVQD (reference sequence). This CDR3 spans 15 amino acids. DNA for the CDR3: TGCGCCAGCAGCCTTCTAGCGGGAGGCGGCGGGGAGCTGTTTTTT. Translated, it gives CASSLLAGGGGELFF.

The chain joins TRBV11-1 to TRBJ2-6; D is undetermined. Germline-derived CDR1 and CDR2 are SGHAT and FQDESV (reference sequence). V was shortened by 6 bases and J by 0 bases, with 3 bases between the two germline ends. The CDR3 has 13 amino acids. The chain's CDR3 is CASRDSGANVLTF. CDR3 coding DNA: TGTGCCAGCAGGGACTCTGGGGCCAACGTCCTGACTTTC.

The J gene is TRBJ2-7, the V gene TRBV19; 8 nucleotides align to TRBD1. After removal of 10 bases from V and 5 bases from J, the junction contained 22 bases not matched to a gene. The CDR3 is 17 amino acids. The germline V gene encodes CDR1 LNHDA and CDR2 SQIVND (reference sequence). The CDR3 DNA follows: TGTGCCAACGGACAGGGTCATCAATATGGTATTACCCACGAGCAGTACTTC. It encodes CANGQGHQYGITHEQYF. Variable domain in full (rest from reference TRBV19 and TRBJ2-7): DGGITQSPKYLFRKEGQNVTLSCEQNLNHDAMYWYRQDPGQGLRLIYYSQIVNDFQKGDIAEGYSVSREKKESFPLTVTSAQKNPTAFYLCANGQGHQYGITHEQYFGPGTRLTVT.

The V call is TRBV30, the J call TRBJ1-5; TRBD1 matches at 10 bases. This CDR3 has 15 amino acids. The J segment lost 1 base and the V segment lost 3 bases, leaving 3 bases of the junction unmatched. Germline loops: CDR1 GTSNPN, CDR2 SVGIG (reference sequence). DNA of the CDR3: TGTGCCTGGAGCCGGACAGGGGGGAGCAATCAGCCCCAGCATTTT. Its protein is CAWSRTGGSNQPQHF.

The sample holds one count of this clone. The chain is built from TRBV11-1 and TRBJ2-3; D might be TRBD2 (6 bases). CDR3 length equals 14 residues. Germline CDR1 reads SGHAT; CDR2 reads FQDESV (reference sequence). Trimming cost V 5 bases and J 6 bases, with 15 bases left between them. The CDR3 DNA is TGTGCCAGCAGCCGCACGGGGGTTTCGGATACGCAGTATTTT. Translating gives CASSRTGVSDTQYF.

The chain links TRBV9 to TRBJ2-1; 10 bases agree with TRBD2. After removal of 4 bases from V and 0 bases from J, the junction contained 4 bases not matched to a gene. The V gene's germline CDR1 is SGDLS and CDR2 YYNGEE. The CDR3 length is 16 residues. Written as DNA, the CDR3 is TGTGCCAGCAGCTCCCCTAGCGGGAGCTCCTACAATGAGCAGTTCTTC. This codes for CASSSPSGSSYNEQFF.

The chain links TRBV6-1 to TRBJ2-7, with 12 bases fitting TRBD1. V dropped 1 base and J dropped 6; count of bases not matched to a gene: 4. CDR3 length: 15 amino acids. Germline assignment: CDR1 MNHNS and CDR2 SASEGT. CDR3 DNA: TGTGCCAGCAGTGAAGGCCCGGGACAGGGGGCCGAGCAGTACTTC. Residues: CASSEGPGQGAEQYF.

The V and J genes are TRBV7-9 and TRBJ2-1; maybe TRBD1 (6 bases). Germline-derived CDR1 and CDR2 are SEHNR and FQNEAQ (reference sequence). V was shortened by 4 bases and J by 3 bases, with 13 bases between the two germline ends. The CDR3 extends over 15 amino acids. CDR3 amino acids: CASSSTGLVYNEQFF. CDR3 in DNA: TGTGCCAGCAGCTCCACAGGGCTCGTCTACAATGAGCAGTTCTTC.

With regard to this clone: This same CDR3 is encoded by further DNA sequences in the sample. The chain carries TRBV18 and TRBJ2-5; D is unclear. The CDR3 contains 12 residues. Per germline, CDR1 KGHSH and CDR2 LQKENI. The V end was cut by 2 bases, the J end by 5 bases, with 6 bases between. For the CDR3, the DNA is TGTGCCAGCTCACCAGAAGGGGAGACCCAGTACTTC. Protein: CASSPEGETQYF.

The chain has TRBV5-1 and TRBJ2-7; no clear D gene. CDR3 length equals 14 residues. The V end was cut by 0 bases, the J end by 2 bases, with 9 bases between. Per the germline V gene, CDR1 is SGHRS and CDR2 is YFSETQ. Written as DNA, the CDR3 is TGCGCCAGCAGCTTGGCTACAAGTCCCTACGAGCAGTACTTC. As protein: CASSLATSPYEQYF.

V is TRBV7-2 and J is TRBJ2-7; no definite D call. Germline CDR1 reads SGHTA; CDR2 reads FQGNSA. V lost 3 bases to trimming and J lost 3 bases, with 15 bases between them. CDR3 length equals 15 residues. CDR3 in amino acids: CASSFVGDTNYEQYF. CDR3 nucleotides: TGTGCCAGCAGCTTCGTAGGAGACACAAACTACGAGCAGTACTTC.

The table lists this clone with a few counts. This chain uses TRBV28 with TRBJ2-7; 8 bases are a match to TRBD1. Germline-derived CDR1 and CDR2 are MDHEN and SYDVKM. Trimming removed 5 bases from V and 4 bases from J; junction bases left unmatched: 10. This CDR3 is 15 amino acids long. This CDR3 is CASSNHRGAVYEQYF. The CDR3 DNA reads as TGTGCCAGCAGTAACCACAGGGGGGCGGTATACGAGCAGTACTTC. Supplemented by reference TRBV28 and TRBJ2-7, the full variable domain reads DVKVTQSSRYLVKRTGEKVFLECVQDMDHENMFWYRQDPGLGLRLIYFSYDVKMKEKGDIPEGYSVSREKKERFSLILESASTNQTSMYLCASSNHRGAVYEQYFGPGTRLTVT.

This rearrangement joins TRBV19 to TRBJ2-3; the D is unclear. Per the germline V gene, CDR1 is LNHDA and CDR2 is SQIVND (reference sequence). The CDR3 contains 12 residues. V lost 3 bases and J lost 9, with 10 bases in between. The CDR3 bases are TGTGCCAGTAGTATGTCTGGGCGAACGCAGTATTTT. Translating it yields CASSMSGRTQYF.

V and J are TRBV18 and TRBJ2-3; possible D gene TRBD1, 5 bases. V was cut by 3 bases and J by 1 base, with 11 bases left in between. Germline assignment: CDR1 KGHSH and CDR2 LQKENI. The CDR3 length is 15 residues. The CDR3 DNA reads TGTGCCAGCTCACCTTTATCGACAGGCACAGATACGCAGTATTTT. As protein: CASSPLSTGTDTQYF.